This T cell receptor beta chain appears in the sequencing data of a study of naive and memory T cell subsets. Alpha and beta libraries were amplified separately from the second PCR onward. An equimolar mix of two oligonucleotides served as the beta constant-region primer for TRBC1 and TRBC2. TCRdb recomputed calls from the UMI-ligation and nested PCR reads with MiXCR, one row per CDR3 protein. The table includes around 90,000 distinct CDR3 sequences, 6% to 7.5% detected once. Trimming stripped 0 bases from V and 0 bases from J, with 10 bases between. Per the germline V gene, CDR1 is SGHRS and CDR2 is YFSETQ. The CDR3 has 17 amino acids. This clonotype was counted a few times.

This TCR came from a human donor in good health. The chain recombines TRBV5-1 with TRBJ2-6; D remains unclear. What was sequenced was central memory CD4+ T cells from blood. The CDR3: CASSLAARSSGANVLTF. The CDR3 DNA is TGCGCCAGCAGCTTGGCCGCCCGAAGCTCTGGGGCCAACGTCCTGACTTTC. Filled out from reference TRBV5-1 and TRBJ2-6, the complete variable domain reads KAGVTQTPRYLIKTRGQQVTLSCSPISGHRSVSWYQQTPGQGLQFLFEYFSETQRNKGNFPGRFSGRQFSNSRSEMNVSTLELGDSALYLCASSLAARSSGANVLTFGAGSRLTVL.